The 25 T cell receptor beta chains presented below share a single source sample, sequenced in a study of blood T cell repertoires in COVID-19. The table came from immunoSEQ multiplex PCR; TCRdb's copy has only in-frame clones and leaves some out. The sample records fewer than 80,000 clones, roughly 90% being singletons. The sequenced sample was peripheral blood. The receptor source for this set is a young man with acute or convalescent COVID-19.

The V gene is TRBV2, the J gene TRBJ1-6; D not certain. The CDR3 has 14 amino acids. Trimming cost V 3 bases and J 10 bases, with 13 bases left between them. Per germline, CDR1 SNHLY and CDR2 FYNNEI. The CDR3 loop reads CASSEEGRYSPLHF. For the CDR3, the DNA is TGTGCCAGCAGTGAGGAGGGAAGGTACTCACCCCTCCACTTT.

V gene TRBV27 combines with J gene TRBJ2-2; TRBD2 agrees at 10 bases. V gave up 8 bases and J gave up 8 bases; unmatched junction bases: 17. Germline V gene data show CDR1 as MNHEY and CDR2 as SMNVEV (reference sequence). CDR3 length: 17 residues. The DNA of the CDR3 is TGTGCCAGCCACCCATTCGGGCTAGCGGGAGTCGTGGGGGAGCTGTTTTTT. Translated: CASHPFGLAGVVGELFF.

This clone occurred once. The genes are TRBV18 and TRBJ1-6, with 7 bases fitting TRBD1. CDR1 KGHSH and CDR2 LQKENI come from the germline V gene. V trimming: 3 bases; J trimming: 8 bases; junction bases outside the gene matches: 7. The length of the CDR3 is 15 residues. CDR3 sequence: CASSPNRGSDSPLHF. The CDR3 DNA is TGTGCCAGCTCACCCAACAGGGGATCAGATTCACCCCTCCACTTT.

The gene calls are TRBV7-2 and TRBJ2-1; TRBD2 agrees at 11 bases. CDR1 and CDR2 from the germline V gene are SGHTA and FQGNSA. The CDR3 sequence is 15 residues long. J was trimmed by 9 bases and V by 5 bases; bases with no gene match: 9. CDR3 DNA sequence: TGTGCCAGCAGCCCACTAGCGGGAGTCATCAGTGAGCAGTTCTTC. It is translated as CASSPLAGVISEQFF. The full variable domain, in which reference TRBV7-2 and TRBJ2-1 provide the parts outside the CDR3, is GAGVSQSPSNKVTEKGKDVELRCDPISGHTALYWYRQSLGQGLEFLIYFQGNSAPDKSGLPSDRFSAERTGGSVSTLTIQRTQQEDSAVYLCASSPLAGVISEQFFGPGTRLTVL.

This chain links TRBV7-2 with TRBJ2-6; 10 bases fit TRBD1. This CDR3 has 17 residues. The V gene's germline CDR1 is SGHTA and CDR2 FQGNSA. V lost 5 bases and J lost 0; bases outside the gene matches: 4. This chain's CDR3 is CASSRDRGNSGANVLTF. CDR3 bases: TGTGCCAGCAGCCGGGACAGGGGAAACTCTGGGGCCAACGTCCTGACTTTC.

This clone appeared a few times. This rearrangement joins TRBV2 to TRBJ1-1; 9 nucleotides agree with TRBD1. The germline V gene has CDR1 SNHLY and CDR2 FYNNEI. There are 15 residues in the CDR3. Unmatched junction bases numbered 9, after V lost 6 bases and J lost 4 bases. This chain's CDR3 is CASSRDREIRTEAFF. CDR3 DNA: TGTGCCAGCAGCAGGGACAGGGAAATTCGCACTGAAGCTTTCTTT.

J is TRBJ1-5 and V is TRBV4-2; D unresolved. Trimming removed 0 bases from V and 1 base from J, with 7 bases in between. This CDR3 region has 15 residues. Looked up from germline, CDR1 is LGHNA and CDR2 is YNFKEQ. This chain's CDR3 is CASSQEWESNQPQHF. DNA for the CDR3: TGTGCCAGCAGCCAAGAGTGGGAGAGCAATCAGCCCCAGCATTTT.

This sequence joins TRBV24-1 and TRBJ2-3, with TRBD2 identical over 9 bases. Germline CDR1 and CDR2: KGHDR and SFDVKD. The V gene end was trimmed by 4 bases and the J gene end by 8 bases; junction bases not matched to a gene: 15. The CDR3 has 17 amino acids. The chain's CDR3 is CATSDPTSGASLSTQYF. CDR3 sequence (DNA): TGTGCCACCAGTGACCCGACTAGCGGTGCCAGTCTGAGTACGCAGTATTTT.

This clone appeared a few times. The chain has TRBV19 and TRBJ2-7; TRBD1 matches 10 bases. Germline trimming cut 6 bases from V and 5 bases from J; bases unmatched to any gene: 10. Looked up from germline, CDR1 is LNHDA and CDR2 is SQIVND (reference sequence). This CDR3 comprises 15 residues. As DNA, the CDR3 is TGTGCCAGTAGCCGTCGACAGGGGGCAGTGAACGAGCAGTACGTC. The encoded protein is CASSRRQGAVNEQYV.

The chain links TRBV6-6 to TRBJ1-2; D possibly corresponds to TRBD1 (5 bases). The CDR3 totals 15 residues. V was shortened by 2 bases and J by 3 bases, with 13 bases between the two germline ends. Germline CDR1 and CDR2: MNHNY and SVGAGI (reference sequence). The CDR3 region has the DNA TGTGCCAGCAGTTACCCCACAGGAATCTACTATGGCTACACCTTC. As protein: CASSYPTGIYYGYTF.

This clone was seen more than once but under ten times. The chain employs TRBV7-2 and TRBJ1-1, with 7 bases identical to TRBD1. The CDR3 runs 16 residues. The trim removed 1 base at V and 4 bases at J, leaving 9 bases unmatched. Germline assignment: CDR1 SGHTA and CDR2 FQGNSA. In DNA form, the CDR3 reads TGTGCCAGCAGCTTAGGGACAGGTCTATTTCGCACTGAAGCTTTCTTT. Protein sequence: CASSLGTGLFRTEAFF.

The rearrangement joins TRBV29-1 to TRBJ1-4; 7 bases align to TRBD1. CDR1 is SQVTM, CDR2 ANQGSEA, per germline. This CDR3 contains 13 residues. With V trimmed by 6 bases and J by 4 bases, 5 bases remained unmatched. CDR3 in amino acids: CSVLGDSNEKLFF. In DNA form, the CDR3 reads TGCAGCGTGCTGGGGGACAGTAATGAAAAACTGTTTTTT.

The chain combines TRBV28 with TRBJ2-1; TRBD2 aligns across 7 bases. The germline gives CDR1 MDHEN, CDR2 SYDVKM. CDR3 length equals 17 residues. The V gene end was trimmed by 5 bases and the J gene end by 4 bases; junction bases not matched to a gene: 14. Here the CDR3 reads CASSVTWGSGAYNEQFF. Here the CDR3 DNA reads TGTGCCAGCAGTGTCACTTGGGGGAGCGGGGCGTACAATGAGCAGTTCTTC.

This clone was counted once. The chain links TRBV25-1 to TRBJ1-4; D perhaps matches TRBD1 (5 bases). V was clipped by 11 bases and J by 3 bases, with 16 bases between them. The CDR3 sequence is 14 residues long. The germline V gene encodes CDR1 MGHDK and CDR2 SYGVNS. CDR3 DNA sequence: TGTGCCTCAGCCCAGGGTTCAGCTAATGAAAAACTGTTTTTT. Translation gives CASAQGSANEKLFF.

This rearrangement joins TRBV6-5 to TRBJ1-5, with D perhaps TRBD1 (5 bases). There are 14 residues in the CDR3. Germline CDR1 MNHEY, CDR2 SVGAGI. Trimming removed 6 bases at V and 4 bases at J, with 13 bases between. As DNA, the CDR3 is TGTGCCAGCAGCACCCGACAGTTTAATCAGCCCCAGCATTTT. Residues: CASSTRQFNQPQHF.

The chain links TRBV28 to TRBJ2-5, with a tentative D call TRBD2 (5 bases). This CDR3 is 13 amino acids long. In germline, CDR1 is MDHEN, CDR2 SYDVKM. Trimming shortened V by 6 bases and J by 5 bases, and 13 bases separated the two germline ends. The CDR3 nucleotides are TGTGCCAGCAGCGGCGGAGGTTTCGAGACCCAGTACTTC. It is translated as CASSGGGFETQYF. Supplemented by reference TRBV28 and TRBJ2-5, the full variable domain reads DVKVTQSSRYLVKRTGEKVFLECVQDMDHENMFWYRQDPGLGLRLIYFSYDVKMKEKGDIPEGYSVSREKKERFSLILESASTNQTSMYLCASSGGGFETQYFGPGTRLLVL.

The chain employs TRBV18 and TRBJ1-5, with TRBD1 matching 9 bases. The CDR3 has 15 residues. V gave up 5 bases and J gave up 4 bases; unmatched junction bases: 6. Germline-derived CDR1 and CDR2 are KGHSH and LQKENI. The CDR3 region is CASSAPTGGNQPQHF. The DNA of the CDR3 is TGTGCCAGCTCAGCCCCGACAGGGGGGAATCAGCCCCAGCATTTT.

The J gene is TRBJ1-1, the V gene TRBV10-3, with D uncertain. The CDR3 consists of 13 residues. Deletions cut 2 bases from V and 4 bases from J, with 8 bases between. Per germline, CDR1 ENHRY and CDR2 SYGVKD. The CDR3 loop reads CAISERSVTEAFF. For the CDR3, the DNA is TGTGCCATCAGTGAGAGGAGTGTCACTGAAGCTTTCTTT.

V usage is TRBV18 and J usage is TRBJ2-6; weak D call: TRBD1 (6 bases). The V gene's germline CDR1 is KGHSH and CDR2 LQKENI. This CDR3 is built from 16 residues. Trimming left V 6 bases short and J 5 bases short, with 17 bases between. CDR3 bases: TGTGCCAGCTCGCAGAATACAGGGAATCGGGCCAACGTCCTGACTTTC. Protein: CASSQNTGNRANVLTF.

The rearrangement joins TRBV15 to TRBJ1-3, with D perhaps TRBD1 (5 bases). The CDR3 spans 17 residues. V gave up 5 bases and J gave up 1 base, with 18 bases separating them. CDR1 is LNHNV and CDR2 is YYDKDF in the germline V gene (reference sequence). This chain's CDR3 is CATSSFRGLMSGNTIYF. CDR3 sequence (DNA): TGTGCCACCAGCTCCTTTAGGGGTCTTATGTCTGGAAACACCATATATTTT.

This clone is termed large (0.1 to 1%). The chain has TRBV14 and TRBJ2-2; 7 positions match TRBD2. Germline assignment: CDR1 SGHDN and CDR2 FVKESK. This CDR3 region has 15 residues. The V and J ends lost 3 bases and 7 bases, in that order; junction bases with no gene match: 8. The CDR3 coding sequence is TGTGCCAGCAGCCATCTTGCGGGAGTGGTCGGGGAGCTGTTTTTT. Residues: CASSHLAGVVGELFF.

This chain links TRBV5-6 with TRBJ1-2; D gene unclear. The V gene's germline CDR1 is SGHDT and CDR2 YYEEEE. This CDR3 region has 13 residues. The V gene lost 4 bases and the J gene lost 5 bases, with 12 bases spanning the gap. CDR3 residues: CASSAIDLYGYTF. The CDR3 region has the DNA TGTGCCAGCAGCGCCATCGACTTATATGGCTACACCTTC.

The chain links TRBV5-4 to TRBJ1-2; the match to TRBD1 covers 8 bases. Germline-derived CDR1 and CDR2 are SGHNT and YYREEE (reference sequence). The V gene end was trimmed by 3 bases and the J gene end by 7 bases; junction bases not matched to a gene: 8. This CDR3 contains 14 residues. The CDR3 DNA reads as TGTGCCAGCAGCTCCGGACAGGGACTTCGTGGCTACACCTTC. This codes for CASSSGQGLRGYTF.

V and J are TRBV4-3 and TRBJ1-5; no reliable D call. This CDR3 is 15 amino acids long. The V gene lost 0 bases and the J gene lost 3 bases, with 9 bases spanning the gap. In germline, CDR1 is LGHNA, CDR2 YSLEER. The CDR3 DNA reads as TGCGCCAGCAGCCAAGAACTAGAAATCAATCAGCCCCAGCATTTT. This gives the protein CASSQELEINQPQHF.

This chain connects TRBV7-9 to TRBJ1-1; D gene unclear. Germline V gene data show CDR1 as SEHNR and CDR2 as FQNEAQ (reference sequence). The CDR3 is 13 amino acids. V lost 3 bases and J 0 bases, leaving 5 bases between the germline ends. The CDR3 DNA reads TGTGCCAGCAGCTTTGAGATGAACACTGAAGCTTTCTTT. It is translated as CASSFEMNTEAFF.